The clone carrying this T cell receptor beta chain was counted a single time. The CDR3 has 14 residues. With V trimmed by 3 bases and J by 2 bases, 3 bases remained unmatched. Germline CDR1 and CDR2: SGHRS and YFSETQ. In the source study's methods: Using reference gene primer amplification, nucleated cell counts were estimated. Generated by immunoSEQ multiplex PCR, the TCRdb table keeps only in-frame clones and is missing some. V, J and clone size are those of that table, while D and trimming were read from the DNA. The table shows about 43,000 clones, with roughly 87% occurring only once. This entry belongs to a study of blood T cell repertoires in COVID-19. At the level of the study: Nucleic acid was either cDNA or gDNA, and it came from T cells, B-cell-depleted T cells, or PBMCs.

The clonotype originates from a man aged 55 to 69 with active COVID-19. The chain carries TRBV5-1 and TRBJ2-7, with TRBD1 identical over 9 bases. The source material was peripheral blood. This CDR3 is CASSWGTGTYEQYF. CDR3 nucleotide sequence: TGCGCCAGCAGCTGGGGGACAGGGACCTACGAGCAGTACTTC. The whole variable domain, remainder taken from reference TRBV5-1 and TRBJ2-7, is KAGVTQTPRYLIKTRGQQVTLSCSPISGHRSVSWYQQTPGQGLQFLFEYFSETQRNKGNFPGRFSGRQFSNSRSEMNVSTLELGDSALYLCASSWGTGTYEQYFGPGTRLTVT.